This TCR beta chain was identified in a study of response to subunit inactivated influenza vaccine. V lost 4 bases, J lost 0 bases, and 6 bases stayed unmatched. This CDR3 comprises 15 residues. CDR1 is SGHVS, CDR2 FNYEAQ, per germline. Whole-study findings and limits: Seasonal influenza vaccination, on each occasion, was suggested by the authors to recruit few new T cells.

From the RT-PCR reads, TCRdb called clonotypes with MiXCR, one entry per CDR3 protein. The repertoire holds some 500,000 distinct CDR3 sequences, with 10% to 15% as singletons. Worth noting for this clonotype: Its matching antigen is unknown.

The clonotype originates from a man aged 50-60 years who received an inactivated influenza vaccine. The chain has TRBV7-6 and TRBJ2-7; TRBD2 matches 7 bases. The material was PBMCs from blood, obtained around seven weeks after vaccination. CDR3 nucleotides: TGTGCCAGCAGCTCCAAGCGGGATCGCTCCTACGAGCAGTACTTC. Protein sequence: CASSSKRDRSYEQYF.